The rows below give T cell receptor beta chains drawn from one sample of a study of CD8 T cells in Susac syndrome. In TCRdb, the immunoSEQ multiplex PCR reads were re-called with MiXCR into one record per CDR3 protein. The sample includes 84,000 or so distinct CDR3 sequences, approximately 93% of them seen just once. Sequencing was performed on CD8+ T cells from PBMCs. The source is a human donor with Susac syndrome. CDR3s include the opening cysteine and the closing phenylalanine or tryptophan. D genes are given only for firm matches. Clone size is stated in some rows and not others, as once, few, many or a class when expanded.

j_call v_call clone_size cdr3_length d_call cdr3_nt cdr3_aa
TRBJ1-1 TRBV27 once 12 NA TGTGCCAGCAGTTTATATGCCACTGAAGCTTTCTTT CASSLYATEAFF
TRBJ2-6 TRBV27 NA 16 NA TGTGCCAGCAGTTTTTTAGGGGGTACTGGGGCCAACGTCCTGACTTTC CASSFLGGTGANVLTF
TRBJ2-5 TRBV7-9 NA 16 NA TGTGCCAGCAGCTTGAGTGTAGCGGATAAGGGAGAGACCCAGTACTTC CASSLSVADKGETQYF
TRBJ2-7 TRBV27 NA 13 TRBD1 TGTGCCAGTAAAGGGACAGGCTCCTACGAGCAGTACTTC CASKGTGSYEQYF
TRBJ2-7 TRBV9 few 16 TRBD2 TGTGCCAGCAGCGTAGGTGGTAGCGGGAGCTCCTACGAGCAGTACTTC CASSVGGSGSSYEQYF
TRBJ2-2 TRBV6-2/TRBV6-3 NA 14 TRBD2 TGTGCCAGCAGTCGACTAGCTAACACCGGGGAGCTGTTTTTT CASSRLANTGELFF
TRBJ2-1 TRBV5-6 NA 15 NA TGTGCCAGCAGCTTGGGGGAGGCCCCCTACATGGGGCAGTTCTTC CASSLGEAPYMGQFF
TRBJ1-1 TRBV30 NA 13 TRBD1 TGTGCCTGGAGCCACCAACAGGGGTCTGAAGCTTTCTTT CAWSHQQGSEAFF
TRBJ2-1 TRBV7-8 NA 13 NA TGTGCCAGCAGCTTAGCGAACAACTATGAGCAGTTCTTC CASSLANNYEQFF
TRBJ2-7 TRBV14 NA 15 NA TGTGCCAGCAGCCAAGATCCGGGACTCCATTACGAGCAGTACTTC CASSQDPGLHYEQYF
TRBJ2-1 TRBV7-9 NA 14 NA TGTGCCCTAAGAAAGAGGGCCGCAGTCAATGAGCAGTTCTTC CALRKRAAVNEQFF
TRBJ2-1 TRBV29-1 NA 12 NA TGCAGCGTGGAGGGGTCCCACAATGAGCAGTTCTTC CSVEGSHNEQFF
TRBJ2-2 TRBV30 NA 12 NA TGTGCCTGGAGTGTACAGGCTGGGGAGCTGTTTTTT CAWSVQAGELFF